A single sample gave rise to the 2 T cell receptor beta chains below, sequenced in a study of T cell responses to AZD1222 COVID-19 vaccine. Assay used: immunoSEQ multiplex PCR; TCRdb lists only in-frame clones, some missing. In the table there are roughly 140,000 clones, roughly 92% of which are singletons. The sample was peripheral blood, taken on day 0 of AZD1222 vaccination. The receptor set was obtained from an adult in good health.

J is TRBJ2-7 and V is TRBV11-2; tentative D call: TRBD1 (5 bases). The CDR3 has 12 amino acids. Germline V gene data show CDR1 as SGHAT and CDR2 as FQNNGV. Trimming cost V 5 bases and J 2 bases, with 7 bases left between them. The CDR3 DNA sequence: TGTGCCAGCAGCCTACAGGCCTACGAGCAGTACGTC. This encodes CASSLQAYEQYV.

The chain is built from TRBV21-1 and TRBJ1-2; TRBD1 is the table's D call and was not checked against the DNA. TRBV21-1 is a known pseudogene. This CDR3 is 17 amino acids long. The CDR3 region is CASSKLDRDVLLGGYTF. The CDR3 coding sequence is TGTGCCAGCAGCAAACTAGACAGGGACGTACTATTAGGAGGCTACACCTTC.